These 26 T cell receptor beta chains came from one sample sequenced in a study of blood T cells in healthy people across ages. With a J-beta primer mix and a sample-barcoded 5' primer, a second PCR ran 7 to 11 cycles. MiXCR, run by TCRdb on the 5' RACE reads, gives a single entry per CDR3 protein. The sample yields 550,000 to 600,000 distinct CDR3 sequences, 25% to 30% seen once. Sample: blood. Source of these receptors: a woman between 65 and 79 years old in good health.

This clonotype has more than one count but fewer than ten. The chain couples TRBV5-1 to TRBJ2-2; a weak D match, TRBD2 (6 bases). The V end was cut by 3 bases, the J end by 3 bases, with 12 bases between. CDR1 and CDR2 from the germline V gene are SGHRS and YFSETQ. This CDR3 comprises 15 residues. CDR3 DNA sequence: TGCGCCAGCAGCTCCCCCAGCGGGTACACCGGGGAGCTGTTTTTT. This encodes CASSSPSGYTGELFF. The full variable domain, completed using reference TRBV5-1 and TRBJ2-2, is KAGVTQTPRYLIKTRGQQVTLSCSPISGHRSVSWYQQTPGQGLQFLFEYFSETQRNKGNFPGRFSGRQFSNSRSEMNVSTLELGDSALYLCASSSPSGYTGELFFGEGSRLTVL.

V gene TRBV7-2 combines with J gene TRBJ1-3, with D tentatively TRBD1 (6 bases). Per germline, CDR1 SGHTA and CDR2 FQGNSA. The ends were cut back, 6 bases at V and 0 bases at J, with 15 bases in the middle. The CDR3 totals 16 residues. In DNA, the CDR3 is TGTGCCAGCAGTCCCCTGGGGGGCTACTCTGGAAACACCATATATTTT. Translation: CASSPLGGYSGNTIYF.

This chain connects TRBV12-3 or TRBV12-4 to TRBJ2-5; D might be TRBD2 (5 bases). The DNA end lines up better with TRBJ2-7; the J call may be wrong. The CDR3 loop spans 14 amino acids. CDR3 DNA sequence: TGTGCCAGCAGTTTCGGGGTAGGTCCTGGCGAGCAGTACTTC. Its protein product is CASSFGVGPGEQYF.

This clonotype has more than one count but fewer than ten. V gene TRBV20-1 combines with J gene TRBJ1-1; D not resolved. Trimming removed 0 bases at V and 8 bases at J, with 13 bases between. Looked up from germline, CDR1 is DFQATT and CDR2 is SNEGSKA (reference sequence). The CDR3 sequence is 13 residues long. The CDR3 reads CSAREPGQREAFF. Here the CDR3 DNA reads TGCAGTGCTAGAGAACCAGGTCAAAGGGAAGCTTTCTTT.

The genes are TRBV2 and TRBJ2-5; TRBD1 matches 8 bases. This CDR3 comprises 12 residues. Germline loops: CDR1 SNHLY, CDR2 FYNNEI. The ends lost 6 bases at V and 6 bases at J; junction bases unmatched: 3. For the CDR3, the DNA is TGTGCCAGCAGCGACAGGGGACAGACCCAGTACTTC. Encoded protein: CASSDRGQTQYF.

This clonotype was seen more than once but under ten times. The gene calls are TRBV5-1 and TRBJ2-4, with D perhaps TRBD1 or TRBD2 (7 bases each). The V gene lost 2 bases and the J gene lost 4 bases, with 10 bases spanning the gap. Germline V CDR1 and CDR2: SGHRS, YFSETQ. The CDR3 has 14 residues. CDR3 protein: CASSLAGQKNIQYF. CDR3 nucleotides: TGCGCCAGCAGCTTAGCGGGACAGAAAAACATTCAGTACTTC.

The chain recombines TRBV6-6 with TRBJ2-7; 7 nucleotides match TRBD2. This CDR3 comprises 14 residues. J lost 2 bases, V lost 9 bases, and 10 bases had no gene match. Germline V CDR1 and CDR2: MNHNY, SVGAGI (reference sequence). The CDR3 nucleotides read TGTGCCAGTACTTTGGGAGGGACCACCTACGAGCAGTACTTC. Protein: CASTLGGTTYEQYF.

The chain couples TRBV7-2 to TRBJ1-6; the match to TRBD1 covers 7 bases. This CDR3 is 19 amino acids long. The germline V gene encodes CDR1 SGHTA and CDR2 FQGNSA. After removal of 5 bases from V and 11 bases from J, the junction contained 24 bases not matched to a gene. The CDR3 DNA reads TGTGCCAGCAGCGAACACAGGGGCCTGGGGTTCTTATCTTCCACACCCCTCCACTTT. Translating gives CASSEHRGLGFLSSTPLHF.

The V and J genes are TRBV11-3 and TRBJ2-5; 7 bases match TRBD1. This CDR3 is built from 15 residues. Germline V CDR1 and CDR2: SGHNT, YENEEA. The V segment lost 5 bases and the J segment 2 bases; nucleotides outside the gene matches: 8. CDR3 region: CASSLSGQAQETQYF. The CDR3 region has the DNA TGTGCCAGCAGCCTTTCCGGACAGGCACAAGAGACCCAGTACTTC.

This clonotype came up once. The chain carries TRBV6-1 and TRBJ1-6; D gene ambiguous. V lost 6 bases to trimming and J lost 1 base, with 16 bases between them. Germline lookup yields CDR1 MNHNS and CDR2 SASEGT. There are 17 residues in the CDR3. The CDR3 DNA follows: TGTGCCAGCAGCCGTATGGGCCAAGGGTCCTATAATTCACCCCTCCACTTT. Translation: CASSRMGQGSYNSPLHF.

Details on this clonotype: A read error is possible here, since a much larger clone lies one base away. The rearrangement joins TRBV19 to TRBJ1-1, with D hard to call. Trimming removed 4 bases at V and 1 base at J, with 7 bases between. The CDR3 consists of 13 residues. CDR1 LNHDA and CDR2 SQIVND come from the germline V gene (reference sequence). In DNA, the CDR3 is TGTGCCAGTAGTAGTACGACGAACACTGAAGCTTTCTTT. Encoded protein: CASSSTTNTEAFF.

A remark on this clonotype: An end of the junction does not agree with germline; a read error may underlie this. V and J are TRBV19 and TRBJ1-1; D might be TRBD1 (6 bases). Germline assignment: CDR1 LNHDA and CDR2 SQIVND (reference sequence). CDR3 length: 13 residues. This chain's CDR3 is CASSRTADTEAFF. CDR3 in DNA: TGTGCCAGCTCCAGGACAGCGGACACTGAAGCCTTCTTT. The variable domain in full, with the rest retrieved from reference TRBV19 and TRBJ1-1, is DGGITQSPKYLFRKEGQNVTLSCEQNLNHDAMYWYRQDPGQGLRLIYYSQIVNDFQKGDIAEGYSVSREKKESFPLTVTSAQKNPTAFYLCASSRTADTEAFFGQGTRLTVV.

This chain links TRBV20-1 with TRBJ2-6; no clear D. CDR3 length equals 15 residues. The V gene lost 5 bases and the J gene lost 0 bases, with 11 bases spanning the gap. Germline assignment: CDR1 DFQATT and CDR2 SNEGSKA (reference sequence). Written as DNA, the CDR3 is TGCAGTGCTCCTATTACTGCCTCTGGGGCCAACGTCCTGACTTTC. Translated: CSAPITASGANVLTF.

The chain joins TRBV6-2 or TRBV6-3 to TRBJ2-6; D uncertain. The germline V and J ends were trimmed by 7 bases and 2 bases, with 6 bases remaining between them. Per the germline V gene, CDR1 is MNHEY and CDR2 is SVGEGT. The CDR3 has 13 amino acids. The CDR3 DNA sequence: TGTGCCAGCATGTACGCTGGGGCCAACGTCCTGACTTTC. It is translated as CASMYAGANVLTF.

The chain recombines TRBV29-1 with TRBJ2-1; 9 bases are shared with TRBD1. The J call is uncertain, as TRBJ2-5 better fits the DNA end. There are 16 residues in the CDR3. CDR1 and CDR2 from the germline V gene are SQVTM and ANQGSEA. CDR3 in DNA: TGCAGCGTTGAAAAAGCCGGGACAGGGCGACAAGAGACCCAGTACTTC. This gives the protein CSVEKAGTGRQETQYF.

This clonotype was counted a few times. The chain employs TRBV5-5 and TRBJ1-4; no clear D gene. V shed 4 bases and J shed 5 bases, with 12 bases lying between them. CDR1 is SGHKS, CDR2 YYEKEE, per germline (reference sequence). The CDR3 length is 14 residues. This CDR3 is CASSPDPLNEKLFF. The CDR3 DNA follows: TGTGCCAGCAGCCCGGACCCACTAAATGAAAAACTGTTTTTT.

The chain is built from TRBV20-1 and TRBJ1-1; TRBD1 agrees at 7 bases. The CDR3 sequence is 20 residues long. In germline, CDR1 is DFQATT, CDR2 SNEGSKA (reference sequence). V gave up 0 bases and J gave up 1 base; unmatched junction bases: 20. CDR3 bases: TGCAGTGCTAGAGAGCCGGCATCCCGGGACAGAATTAATACGAACACTGAAGCTTTCTTT. Translating it yields CSAREPASRDRINTNTEAFF.

Only one count was recorded for this clonotype. The J gene is TRBJ2-2, the V gene TRBV12-3 or TRBV12-4; D possibly corresponds to TRBD2 (7 bases). Trimming left V 4 bases short and J 8 bases short, with 14 bases between. This CDR3 has 14 residues. In DNA form, the CDR3 reads TGTGCCAGCAGTTCTTGGGGGGGCATGGGGGAGCTGTTTTTT. Its translation: CASSSWGGMGELFF.

The chain recombines TRBV6-5 with TRBJ1-1, with a weak D call TRBD1 (5 bases). Deletions cut 1 base from V and 1 base from J, with 7 bases between. This CDR3 comprises 14 residues. Germline CDR1 reads MNHEY; CDR2 reads SVGAGI. In DNA, the CDR3 is TGTGCCAGCAGTTACTTAGGGGCGAACACTGAAGCTTTCTTT. Residues: CASSYLGANTEAFF.

The CDR3 DNA is TGCGCCAGCAGCCATGGTCCAGACAGTGTAGCCAAAAACATTCAGTACTTC. This codes for CASSHGPDSVAKNIQYF. The chain uses TRBV4-1 and TRBJ2-4; TRBD1 might be the D (5 bases). The CDR3 length is 17 residues. Germline lookup yields CDR1 MGHRA and CDR2 YSYEKL. Trimming took 3 bases from V and 0 from J, leaving 15 bases between them.

This clonotype was counted between two and nine times. An end of the junction differs from the germline gene, which may be a read error. V and J are TRBV6-5 and TRBJ2-5, with D uncertain. This CDR3 region has 13 residues. Per the germline V gene, CDR1 is MNHEY and CDR2 is SVGAGI. The CDR3 DNA reads TGTGCCAGCAGCACACTATCCGCCCCGAAGAACTGCTTC. Protein: CASSTLSAPKNCF.

V and J are TRBV20-1 and TRBJ2-3; 13 bases map to TRBD2. The CDR3 length is 16 residues. Germline V gene data show CDR1 as DFQATT and CDR2 as SNEGSKA (reference sequence). J gave up 0 bases and V 3 bases, and 3 bases lay outside the gene matches. The CDR3 coding sequence is TGCAGTGCTAGGGGGACTAGCGGGGAAAGCACAGATACGCAGTATTTT. Translated: CSARGTSGESTDTQYF.

CDR3 coding DNA: TGTGCCAGCAGCTTAAGTGGCGGGCCCTGGATTCAGTACTTC. As protein: CASSLSGGPWIQYF. The chain recombines TRBV7-2 with TRBJ2-4; the D gene is possibly TRBD2 (5 bases). The CDR3 covers 14 residues. Germline assignment: CDR1 SGHTA and CDR2 FQGNSA. V dropped 2 bases and J dropped 10 bases, with 15 bases sitting between them.

The chain recombines TRBV29-1 with TRBJ2-6; D gene uncertain. The V end lost 7 bases, the J end lost 0 bases, and 7 bases lay between the germline ends. The CDR3 covers 13 residues. Germline-derived CDR1 and CDR2 are SQVTM and ANQGSEA. CDR3: CSGWDSGANVLTF. The CDR3 region has the DNA TGCAGCGGCTGGGACTCTGGGGCCAACGTCCTGACTTTC.

The rearrangement joins TRBV4-3 to TRBJ1-4; tentative D call: TRBD1 (5 bases). Trimming shortened V by 4 bases and J by 7 bases, and 19 bases separated the two germline ends. Germline V lookup: CDR1 LGHNA, CDR2 YSLEER. The CDR3 loop spans 16 amino acids. The DNA for the CDR3 is TGCGCCAGCAGCCGGCTCCGGGACCTAGGCGGTGAAAAACTGTTTTTT. Amino acid sequence: CASSRLRDLGGEKLFF.

The sample holds a few counts of this clonotype. This rearrangement joins TRBV2 to TRBJ2-6; maybe TRBD2 (6 bases). The germline V gene encodes CDR1 SNHLY and CDR2 FYNNEI. The ends were cut back, 4 bases at V and 2 bases at J, with 12 bases in the middle. The CDR3 is 16 residues long. In DNA, the CDR3 is TGTGCCAGCAGTGGAAGGGGAGGCCCTGGGGCCAACGTCCTGACTTTC. This gives the protein CASSGRGGPGANVLTF.